The T cell receptor beta chain under discussion was sequenced for a study of cytomegalovirus exposure and HLA in healthy donors. PCR involved 60 Vbeta and 13 Jbeta primers. Sequenced by immunoSEQ multiplex PCR; TCRdb stores in-frame clones only, minus some. The repertoire has around 150,000 clones, almost 80% of them found once; the top ten carry 1.5% to 2%. General study results and limits: The study flagged around 150 TCR beta chains as cytomegalovirus-associated. Later analysis associated a missense DCLRE1C variant with TCR beta V- and J-gene trimming. Reports indicated that the classifier achieved high specificity and sensitivity in diagnosing cytomegalovirus status.

With regard to this clone: Its cognate antigen is unknown.

V lost 3 bases to trimming and J lost 5 bases, with 10 bases between them. Germline V gives CDR1 SQVTM, CDR2 ANQGSEA. The CDR3 sequence is 13 residues long. The TCR sequence derives from a woman in her thirties in good health and CMV-seronegative. The sample was PBMCs. The chain employs TRBV29-1 and TRBJ1-4, with D possibly matching TRBD1 (5 bases). Here the CDR3 reads CSVDGRGNEKLFF. DNA of the CDR3: TGCAGCGTTGATGGAAGGGGCAATGAAAAACTGTTTTTT.